This T cell receptor beta chain is drawn from a study of CD8+ T cells in alopecia areata. Germline V CDR1 and CDR2: MGHRA, YSYEKL. CDR3 length equals 14 residues. V shed 4 bases and J shed 2 bases, with 11 bases lying between them. RNA was extracted and reverse transcribed into cDNA as the sequencing template. Produced via immunoSEQ multiplex PCR; TCRdb's table is partial and in-frame only. Of tens of thousands of clones listed, about three quarters are singletons. This TCR derives from a human donor with alopecia areata. This rearrangement joins TRBV4-1 to TRBJ2-5; possible D gene TRBD2, 5 bases. The material sequenced was NKG2D-low CD8+ T cells sorted from blood. This chain's CDR3 is CASSPRTYQETQYF. The CDR3, as DNA: TGCGCCAGCAGCCCAAGGACTTATCAAGAGACCCAGTACTTC.